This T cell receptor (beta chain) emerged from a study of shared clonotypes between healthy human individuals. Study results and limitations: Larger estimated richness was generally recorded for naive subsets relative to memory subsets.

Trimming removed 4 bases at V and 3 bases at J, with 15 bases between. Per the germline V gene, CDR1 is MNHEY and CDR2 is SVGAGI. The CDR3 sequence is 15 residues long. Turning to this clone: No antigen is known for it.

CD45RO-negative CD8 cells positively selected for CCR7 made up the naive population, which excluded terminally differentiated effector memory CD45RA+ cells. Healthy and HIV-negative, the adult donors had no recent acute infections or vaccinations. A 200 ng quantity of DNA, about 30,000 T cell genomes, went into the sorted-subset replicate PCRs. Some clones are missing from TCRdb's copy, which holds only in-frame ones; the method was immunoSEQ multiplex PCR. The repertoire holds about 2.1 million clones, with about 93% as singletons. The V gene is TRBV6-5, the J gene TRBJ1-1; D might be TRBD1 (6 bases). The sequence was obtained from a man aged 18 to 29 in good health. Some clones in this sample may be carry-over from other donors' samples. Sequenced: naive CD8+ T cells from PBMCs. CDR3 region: CASSSYREGDTEAFF. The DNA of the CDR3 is TGTGCCAGCAGTTCCTACAGGGAAGGGGACACTGAAGCTTTCTTT.